These T cell receptor beta chains were read from a single sample in a study of shared clonotypes between healthy human individuals. Clones were read by immunoSEQ multiplex PCR, and TCRdb kept only the in-frame ones, dropping some. Among roughly 2.2 million clones listed, 85% to 95% were seen once. The sample consisted of naive CD4+ T cells from PBMCs. These receptors were taken from a man aged 18-30 years in good health. Some clones in this sample may be carry-over from other donors' samples. CDR3s leave out the opening cysteine and the closing phenylalanine or tryptophan. Fields, in order: V gene, J gene, CDR3 length, CDR3 protein.

v_gene: TRBV5-1
j_gene: TRBJ2-1
len: 13
CDR3aa: ASSLLTSGNNEQF

v_gene: TRBV5-1
j_gene: TRBJ2-3
len: 14
CDR3aa: ASTPYLASGADTQY

v_gene: TRBV7-3
j_gene: TRBJ2-3
len: 13
CDR3aa: ASSFVGRGPDTQY

v_gene: TRBV5-1
j_gene: TRBJ1-2
len: 14
CDR3aa: ASSLGRGTPNYGYT

v_gene: TRBV28
j_gene: TRBJ2-1
len: 13
CDR3aa: ASSGSRQGYNEQF

v_gene: TRBV18
j_gene: TRBJ1-5
len: 13
CDR3aa: ASSPGQGANQPQH

v_gene: TRBV6-6
j_gene: TRBJ2-7
len: 11
CDR3aa: ASSRRQGEEQY

v_gene: TRBV6-1
j_gene: TRBJ2-4
len: 14
CDR3aa: ASSEASQGAKNIQY

v_gene: TRBV6-6
j_gene: TRBJ2-7
len: 9
CDR3aa: ASSNSGEQY

v_gene: TRBV6-6
j_gene: TRBJ2-2
len: 13
CDR3aa: ASSFLTGAAGELF

v_gene: TRBV4-2
j_gene: TRBJ2-1
len: 16
CDR3aa: ASSQAMTGAGVYNEQF

v_gene: TRBV2
j_gene: TRBJ1-1
len: 12
CDR3aa: ASSFSSGVTEAF

v_gene: TRBV6-1
j_gene: TRBJ1-4
len: 13
CDR3aa: ASSPRGRAYEKLF

v_gene: TRBV30
j_gene: TRBJ1-5
len: 11
CDR3aa: AWSVQGGQPQH

v_gene: TRBV5-1
j_gene: TRBJ2-5
len: 12
CDR3aa: ASSLGDSQETQY

v_gene: TRBV4-1
j_gene: TRBJ1-5
len: 12
CDR3aa: ASSPGQASQPQH

v_gene: TRBV11-2
j_gene: TRBJ2-1
len: 13
CDR3aa: ASTPVAGAYNEQF

v_gene: TRBV11-3
j_gene: TRBJ2-3
len: 12
CDR3aa: ASSGGAGTDTQY

v_gene: TRBV5-1
j_gene: TRBJ2-2
len: 12
CDR3aa: ASSSTANTGELF

v_gene: TRBV7-2
j_gene: TRBJ2-2
len: 16
CDR3aa: ASSLAGIGLPNTGELF

v_gene: TRBV9
j_gene: TRBJ2-1
len: 11
CDR3aa: ASSVAPYNEQF

v_gene: TRBV29-1
j_gene: TRBJ1-1
len: 13
CDR3aa: SVRKITGPTTRAF

v_gene: TRBV5-6
j_gene: TRBJ2-7
len: 14
CDR3aa: ASSGPGDHRTYEQY

v_gene: TRBV6-6
j_gene: TRBJ1-2
len: 10
CDR3aa: ASSYYTGDTI

v_gene: TRBV15
j_gene: TRBJ1-2
len: 13
CDR3aa: ATSNPGTGSKGYT

v_gene: TRBV15
j_gene: TRBJ2-7
len: 10
CDR3aa: ATSRVLEKQY